These 2 T cell receptor beta chains share one sample of origin, sequenced in a study of beta chain features in type 1 diabetes. Expressed TCRB transcripts were sequenced because the entire RNA isolate underwent reverse transcription. Profiling relied on immunoSEQ multiplex PCR, and the TCRdb table lists in-frame clones only, not all of them. Here the sample spans under 900,000 clones, under 20% being singletons. The sequencing input was naive CD4+ T cells from blood. These receptors were obtained from a woman aged 18-29 years in good health.

The chain carries TRBV4-3 and TRBJ2-7; TRBD2 might be the D (5 bases). CDR1 and CDR2 from the germline V gene are LGHNA and YSLEER. The CDR3 is made up of 15 amino acids. Between the trimmed V and J ends, which lost 1 base and 1 base, there was a span of 11 bases. The CDR3 DNA sequence: TGCGCCAGCAGCCAAGGGGTTGGCGGGTCCTACGAGCAGTACTTC. Translated, it gives CASSQGVGGSYEQYF.

V is TRBV4-3 and J is TRBJ1-3; the D is unclear. The V gene's germline CDR1 is LGHNA and CDR2 YSLEER. The CDR3 has 19 amino acids. V was trimmed by 0 bases and J by 5 bases, leaving 23 bases between them. CDR3: CASSQEASLGRLGRNTIYF. Written as DNA, the CDR3 is TGCGCCAGCAGCCAAGAAGCCAGTCTCGGTCGTCTCGGAAGAAACACCATATATTTT.